These T cell receptor beta chains were read from a single sample in a study of T-cell memory formation after mild COVID-19. TCRdb re-called the 5' RACE reads through MiXCR, storing one row per CDR3 protein. Among 300,000 to 350,000 distinct CDR3 sequences, roughly a fifth were seen once, and the ten largest hold under 25%. Sequenced material: PBMCs or a T cell subset sorted from them (not recorded which). These TCRs come from a man aged 18 to 30 who had mild COVID-19 (a few samples of this study predate the infection). Cell type and time point are not known. CDR3s include the opening cysteine and the closing phenylalanine or tryptophan. The order of the fields is J gene, V gene, clone size, D gene, CDR3 protein, CDR3 DNA. The D gene is left open where the match is weak. Clone size is given for some rows only: seen once, a few or many times, or a class if the clone is expanded.

j_call: TRBJ2-3; v_call: TRBV18; clone_size: NA; d_call: TRBD1; cdr3_aa: CASSPNEQGADTQYF; cdr3_nt: TGTGCCAGCTCACCAAACGAACAGGGGGCAGATACGCAGTATTTT
j_call: TRBJ1-5; v_call: TRBV11-3; clone_size: NA; d_call: NA; cdr3_aa: CASSLDFCRGNQPQHF; cdr3_nt: TGTGCCAGCAGCTTAGATTTTTGCAGGGGTAATCAGCCCCAGCATTTT
j_call: TRBJ2-7; v_call: TRBV5-6; clone_size: NA; d_call: NA; cdr3_aa: CASSRDLHEQYF; cdr3_nt: TGTGCCAGCAGCCGGGACCTTCACGAGCAGTACTTC
j_call: TRBJ2-5; v_call: TRBV5-1; clone_size: NA; d_call: NA; cdr3_aa: CASSLGGPRQETQYF; cdr3_nt: TGCGCCAGCAGCTTGGGGGGGCCGAGGCAAGAGACCCAGTACTTC
j_call: TRBJ1-6; v_call: TRBV18; clone_size: few; d_call: NA; cdr3_aa: CASSQQGQRTSPLHF; cdr3_nt: TGTGCCAGCTCCCAACAGGGACAACGTACCTCACCCCTCCACTTT
j_call: TRBJ2-2; v_call: TRBV2; clone_size: NA; d_call: NA; cdr3_aa: CASRGRLTGELFF; cdr3_nt: TGTGCCAGCAGGGGGCGACTCACCGGGGAGCTGTTTTTT
j_call: TRBJ2-1; v_call: TRBV7-3; clone_size: few; d_call: NA; cdr3_aa: CASSAGSTNEQFF; cdr3_nt: TGTGCCAGCAGCGCGGGTTCCACCAATGAGCAGTTCTTC
j_call: TRBJ2-1; v_call: TRBV7-9; clone_size: NA; d_call: NA; cdr3_aa: CASSQQSGSYNEQFF; cdr3_nt: TGTGCCAGCAGCCAACAATCGGGGTCCTACAATGAGCAGTTCTTC
j_call: TRBJ2-1; v_call: TRBV20-1; clone_size: NA; d_call: NA; cdr3_aa: CSARPQGVQFF; cdr3_nt: TGCAGTGCTAGACCCCAGGGCGTGCAGTTCTTC
j_call: TRBJ2-1; v_call: TRBV18; clone_size: NA; d_call: TRBD2; cdr3_aa: CASSLLRLAGANEQFF; cdr3_nt: TGTGCCAGCTCACTTCTTCGACTAGCGGGGGCCAATGAGCAGTTCTTC
j_call: TRBJ1-2; v_call: TRBV6-6; clone_size: NA; d_call: NA; cdr3_aa: CASRQGSYGYTF; cdr3_nt: TGTGCCAGCAGACAGGGATCCTATGGCTACACCTTC
j_call: TRBJ2-2; v_call: TRBV7-2; clone_size: few; d_call: TRBD2; cdr3_aa: CASSLRFGGVRTGELFF; cdr3_nt: TGTGCCAGCAGCTTACGGTTCGGGGGGGTTCGCACCGGGGAGCTGTTTTTT
j_call: TRBJ2-3; v_call: TRBV6-2/TRBV6-3; clone_size: NA; d_call: TRBD2; cdr3_aa: CASRRTSGGVHTDTQYF; cdr3_nt: TGTGCCAGCAGACGGACTAGCGGGGGAGTTCACACAGATACGCAGTATTTT
j_call: TRBJ2-3; v_call: TRBV7-6; clone_size: few; d_call: TRBD1; cdr3_aa: CASSTTGGLADTQYF; cdr3_nt: TGTGCCAGCAGCACCACAGGGGGCCTCGCAGATACGCAGTATTTT
j_call: TRBJ1-1; v_call: TRBV15; clone_size: few; d_call: TRBD1; cdr3_aa: CATSREDREPEAFF; cdr3_nt: TGTGCCACCAGCAGAGAGGACAGGGAGCCTGAAGCTTTCTTT
j_call: TRBJ1-5; v_call: TRBV12-3/TRBV12-4; clone_size: NA; d_call: TRBD1; cdr3_aa: CASSPPGQGNQPQHF; cdr3_nt: TGTGCCAGCAGTCCCCCGGGACAGGGCAATCAGCCCCAGCATTTT
j_call: TRBJ2-3; v_call: TRBV20-1; clone_size: NA; d_call: NA; cdr3_aa: CSARWEGTDTQYF; cdr3_nt: TGCAGTGCTAGATGGGAGGGCACAGATACGCAGTATTTT
j_call: TRBJ2-5; v_call: TRBV7-9; clone_size: few; d_call: NA; cdr3_aa: CASSLAGTNSQETQYF; cdr3_nt: TGTGCCAGCAGCTTGGCCGGGACAAACAGCCAAGAGACCCAGTACTTC
j_call: TRBJ1-2; v_call: TRBV6-5; clone_size: few; d_call: TRBD1; cdr3_aa: CASSGDRAGYGYTF; cdr3_nt: TGTGCCAGCAGTGGGGACAGGGCTGGCTATGGCTACACCTTC
j_call: TRBJ2-5; v_call: TRBV7-6; clone_size: few; d_call: NA; cdr3_aa: CASSLRSRSETQYF; cdr3_nt: TGTGCCAGCAGCTTAAGGTCGAGGAGTGAGACCCAGTACTTC
j_call: TRBJ2-5; v_call: TRBV29-1; clone_size: few; d_call: NA; cdr3_aa: CSVVPATETQYF; cdr3_nt: TGCAGCGTTGTCCCCGCTACTGAGACCCAGTACTTC
j_call: TRBJ2-3; v_call: TRBV5-1; clone_size: NA; d_call: NA; cdr3_aa: CASSLNPGGTDTQYF; cdr3_nt: TGCGCCAGCAGCTTGAATCCTGGGGGGACAGATACGCAGTATTTT